These 15 T cell receptor beta chains originate from one sample sequenced in a study of patients and donors after allogeneic stem cell transplantation. TCRdb processed the RT-PCR reads anew with MiXCR; each CDR3 protein has one entry. This sample has some 150,000 distinct CDR3 sequences, with approximately 37% found just once. Sequencing was done on a sample of blood, either unsorted or a sorted T cell fraction (not recorded which). The receptors stem from a human donor who was either an allogeneic HSCT recipient or a stem cell or donor lymphocyte infusion donor (not recorded which). It is not recorded whose cells these are; they may come from a transplant donor.

This clonotype was seen more than once but under ten times. The chain combines TRBV12-3 or TRBV12-4 with TRBJ1-1; TRBD1 is a possible D gene (6 bases). This CDR3 contains 15 residues. V lost 6 bases and J lost 1, with 15 bases in between. As DNA, the CDR3 is TGTGCCAGCAGACTTGTATGGGGGGCGAACACTGAAGCTTTCTTT. Translating gives CASRLVWGANTEAFF.

The V and J genes are TRBV12-3 or TRBV12-4 and TRBJ1-4, with TRBD1 matching over 9 bases. The length of the CDR3 is 16 residues. The V and J ends lost 5 bases and 4 bases, in that order; junction bases with no gene match: 8. The CDR3 here is CASSDRGISGNEKLFF. The CDR3 DNA follows: TGTGCCAGCAGTGACAGGGGGATAAGTGGTAATGAAAAACTGTTTTTT.

The gene calls are TRBV5-1 and TRBJ1-2; D call uncertain. Looked up from germline, CDR1 is SGHRS and CDR2 is YFSETQ. CDR3 length equals 14 residues. Trimming left V 0 bases short and J 6 bases short, with 12 bases between. This CDR3 reads CASSLVYDLDGYTF. CDR3 sequence (DNA): TGCGCCAGCAGCTTGGTGTACGACCTCGATGGCTACACCTTC.

V gene TRBV7-9 combines with J gene TRBJ1-2; D gene unclear. CDR1 SEHNR and CDR2 FQNEAQ come from the germline V gene (reference sequence). This CDR3 comprises 13 residues. The ends were cut back, 5 bases at V and 5 bases at J, with 12 bases in the middle. The CDR3 is CASSPDGMYGYTF. Written as DNA, the CDR3 is TGTGCCAGCAGCCCAGACGGGATGTATGGCTACACCTTC.

This clonotype was detected only once. V usage is TRBV5-1 and J usage is TRBJ1-1; D is unclear. Per germline, CDR1 SGHRS and CDR2 YFSETQ. This CDR3 region has 11 residues. Trimming shortened V by 6 bases and J by 2 bases, and 5 bases separated the two germline ends. CDR3 amino acids: CASKINTEAFF. DNA of the CDR3: TGCGCCAGCAAAATAAACACTGAAGCTTTCTTT.

The chain carries TRBV4-2 and TRBJ1-3, with 10 bases lining up with TRBD1. Trimming at V came to 0 bases and at J to 7 bases, leaving 6 bases not matched to a gene. Germline values: CDR1 LGHNA, CDR2 YNFKEQ. The CDR3 totals 16 residues. The CDR3 protein is CASSQDPGQGRNTIYF. The CDR3 DNA is TGTGCCAGCAGCCAAGACCCGGGACAGGGGCGGAACACCATATATTTT.

The table lists this clonotype with a few counts. Here the CDR3 reads CASRPDRGTEGSTEAFF. The CDR3 DNA reads TGCGCCAGCAGACCGGATAGGGGGACAGAGGGGAGCACTGAAGCTTTCTTT. This rearrangement joins TRBV4-3 to TRBJ1-1; 7 bases are a match to TRBD1. CDR1 LGHNA and CDR2 YSLEER come from the germline V gene. The CDR3 runs to 17 residues. After removal of 6 bases from V and 4 bases from J, the junction contained 17 bases not matched to a gene.

This clonotype was detected a few times. The chain has TRBV4-1 and TRBJ1-2, with D perhaps TRBD1 (6 bases). Germline V CDR1 and CDR2: MGHRA, YSYEKL. The CDR3 totals 15 residues. V was clipped by 1 base and J by 4 bases, with 13 bases between them. The CDR3 bases are TGCGCCAGCAGCCAAGTAGGGGGGCAAATCTATGGCTACACCTTC. Translation: CASSQVGGQIYGYTF.

The rearrangement joins TRBV7-3 to TRBJ1-3, with unresolved D. The CDR3 extends over 14 amino acids. Germline CDR1 is SGHTA and CDR2 is FQGTGA. Trimming left V 9 bases short and J 7 bases short, with 19 bases between. Written as DNA, the CDR3 is TGTGCCAGGTTCGAGTACAGTCGGAGGAACACCATATATTTT. Amino acids: CARFEYSRRNTIYF.

This clonotype has more than one count but fewer than ten. The CDR3 is CASSLVGVNTGELFF. The CDR3 nucleotides read TGTGCCAGCAGCTTGGTTGGGGTGAACACCGGGGAGCTGTTTTTT. The gene calls are TRBV5-8 and TRBJ2-2; no clear D. CDR1 and CDR2 (germline): SGHTS, YDEGEE. The V end was cut by 0 bases, the J end by 1 base, with 7 bases between. This CDR3 spans 15 amino acids.

In its sample, this clonotype was seen a few times. The V call is TRBV10-3, the J call TRBJ1-2, with a tentative D call TRBD1 (6 bases). The germline V gene encodes CDR1 ENHRY and CDR2 SYGVKD. Trimming left V 5 bases short and J 0 bases short, with 13 bases between. CDR3 length equals 15 residues. DNA of the CDR3: TGTGCCATCAGTACCGGACAGATTGCTAACTATGGCTACACCTTC. Its translation: CAISTGQIANYGYTF.

This sequence joins TRBV12-3 or TRBV12-4 and TRBJ1-2; D unclear. With 6 bases removed from V and 0 bases from J, the gap between germline ends came to 14 bases. The CDR3 is 15 residues long. CDR3 loop: CASSPSFVANYGYTF. The CDR3 DNA sequence: TGTGCCAGCAGCCCTTCGTTTGTTGCTAACTATGGCTACACCTTC.

This chain joins TRBV28 and TRBJ2-5; perhaps D is TRBD1 or TRBD2 (6 bases each). The CDR3 runs 14 residues. Per the germline V gene, CDR1 is MDHEN and CDR2 is SYDVKM. The V gene lost 6 bases and the J gene lost 5 bases, with 16 bases spanning the gap. CDR3 coding DNA: TGTGCCAGCAGACAACAGGGACTGCGGGAGACCCAGTACTTC. This encodes CASRQQGLRETQYF. The whole variable domain, remainder taken from reference TRBV28 and TRBJ2-5, is DVKVTQSSRYLVKRTGEKVFLECVQDMDHENMFWYRQDPGLGLRLIYFSYDVKMKEKGDIPEGYSVSREKKERFSLILESASTNQTSMYLCASRQQGLRETQYFGPGTRLLVL.

The rearrangement uses TRBV20-1 and TRBJ1-4, with unresolved D. Trimming shortened V by 5 bases and J by 8 bases, and 12 bases separated the two germline ends. Per germline, CDR1 DFQATT and CDR2 SNEGSKA (reference sequence). The CDR3 contains 12 residues. CDR3 residues: CSASQVGEKLFF. CDR3 DNA: TGCAGTGCTTCCCAGGTGGGGGAAAAACTGTTTTTT.

The chain uses TRBV7-9 and TRBJ2-7; weak D call: TRBD2 (6 bases). The CDR3 runs to 12 residues. V dropped 5 bases and J dropped 6 bases, with 11 bases sitting between them. From germline, CDR1 is SEHNR and CDR2 FQNEAQ (reference sequence). The CDR3 sequence is CASSPPGGEQYV. CDR3 coding DNA: TGTGCCAGCAGCCCCCCCGGGGGCGAGCAGTACGTC.